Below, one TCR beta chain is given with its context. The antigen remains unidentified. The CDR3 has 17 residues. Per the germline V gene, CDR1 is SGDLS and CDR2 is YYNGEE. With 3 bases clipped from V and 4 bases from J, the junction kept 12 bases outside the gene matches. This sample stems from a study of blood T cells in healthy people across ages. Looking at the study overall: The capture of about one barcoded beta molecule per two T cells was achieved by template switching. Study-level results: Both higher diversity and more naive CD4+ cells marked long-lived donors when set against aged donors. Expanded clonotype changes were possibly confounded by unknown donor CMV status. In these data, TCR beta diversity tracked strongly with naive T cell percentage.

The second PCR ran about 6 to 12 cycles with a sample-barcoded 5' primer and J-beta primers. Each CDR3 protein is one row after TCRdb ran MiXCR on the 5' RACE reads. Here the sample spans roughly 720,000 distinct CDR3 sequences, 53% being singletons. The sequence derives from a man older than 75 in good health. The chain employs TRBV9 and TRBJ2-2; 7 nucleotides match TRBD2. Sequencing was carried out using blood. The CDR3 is CASSDPWAGDGTGELFF. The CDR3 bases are TGTGCCAGCAGCGACCCCTGGGCGGGAGATGGCACCGGGGAGCTGTTTTTT.